This is a list of T cell receptor beta chains from one sample in a study of identical twins. MiXCR was run by TCRdb on the 5' RACE reads, yielding one entry per CDR3 protein. The sample has fewer than 650,000 distinct CDR3 sequences, around 7.4% seen once. The sample was also reused in another study, on yellow fever vaccine responses in identical twins.

The sample was PBMCs. The receptor source for this set is a woman younger than 30 in good health. Both conserved end residues are part of each CDR3. The D gene is left open where the match is weak. Clone size is given for some rows only: seen once, a few or many times, or a class if the clone is expanded.

j_gene,v_gene,d_gene,abundance,CDR3nt,CDR3aa
TRBJ2-4,TRBV7-2,.,few,TGTGCCAGCAGCTTATCGGGGGCTGCGGACATTCAGTACTTC,CASSLSGAADIQYF
TRBJ1-2,TRBV12-3/TRBV12-4,TRBD1,many,TGTGCCAGCAGGGGACAGGGGGTCTCTGGCTACACCTTC,CASRGQGVSGYTF
TRBJ2-2,TRBV5-1,.,.,TGCGCCAGCAGCCCAAACCTCAGACAGGCCGGAGGCGGGGAGCTGTTTTTT,CASSPNLRQAGGGELFF
TRBJ2-3,TRBV20-1,TRBD2,few,TGCAGTGCTAGAGACAGGATGAGGGCTAGCGGGGGCCGTCGCACAGATACGCAGTATTTT,CSARDRMRASGGRRTDTQYF
TRBJ2-2,TRBV27,.,.,TGTGCCAGCAGTTTCCGGGACCTTAACACCGGGGAGCTGTTTTTT,CASSFRDLNTGELFF
TRBJ2-1,TRBV20-1,TRBD2,many,TGCAGTGCTAGGCCTCCGGGACTAGCGGACTACAATGAGCAGTTCTTC,CSARPPGLADYNEQFF
TRBJ2-2,TRBV29-1,.,.,TGCAGCGCCCGGACCCTGAGCACCGGGGAGCTGTTTTTT,CSARTLSTGELFF
TRBJ2-7,TRBV20-1,TRBD2,many,TGCAGTGCTAGAGATCGTTCTAGCGGGATCACCTACGAGCAGTACTTC,CSARDRSSGITYEQYF
TRBJ1-2,TRBV10-3,.,few,TGTGCCATCAGTGATTTTAACTATGGCTACACCTTC,CAISDFNYGYTF
TRBJ2-1,TRBV10-3,TRBD2,few,TGTGCCATCAGTTTATCCGGGACTAGCGAGAGAATAGCTTCCTACAATGAGCAGTTCTTC,CAISLSGTSERIASYNEQFF
TRBJ2-1,TRBV4-2,TRBD2,many,TGTGCCAGCAGCCCCGAGAGGACTAGTTACCTTGAGCAGTTCTTC,CASSPERTSYLEQFF
TRBJ2-3,TRBV20-1,TRBD1,many,TGCAGTGCCAGGGACAGGGGTCCCACAGATACGCAGTATTTT,CSARDRGPTDTQYF
TRBJ1-1,TRBV2,TRBD1,.,TGTGCCAGCAGGAGGACAGGGGACCTGAACACTGAAGCTTTCTTT,CASRRTGDLNTEAFF
TRBJ2-2,TRBV29-1,.,many,TGCAGCGTTGAGGGCACCCAGAACACCGGGGAGCTGTTTTTT,CSVEGTQNTGELFF
TRBJ1-1,TRBV10-3,TRBD1,few,TGTGCCATCAGTCCCAGGCAGACAGGGGCGAACACTGAAGCTTTCTTT,CAISPRQTGANTEAFF
TRBJ2-5,TRBV5-1,.,few,TGCGCCAGCAGCCCTGCGCCACAAGAGACCCAGTACTTC,CASSPAPQETQYF
TRBJ2-1,TRBV29-1,TRBD2,few,TGCAGCGTTGAGGGACTAGCGGGCACCTACAATGAGCAGTTCTTC,CSVEGLAGTYNEQFF
TRBJ1-6,TRBV12-3/TRBV12-4,.,many,TGTGCCAGCAGTTTATGGGGAGGGGCTAATTCACCCCTCCACTTT,CASSLWGGANSPLHF
TRBJ2-7,TRBV6-2/TRBV6-3,.,few,TGTGCCAGCAGCCCAGGGCTATCCCTCTACGAGCAGTACTTC,CASSPGLSLYEQYF
TRBJ1-1,TRBV15,.,few,TGTGCCACCAGCAGTCAGGCATGGGAGGCTTTCTTT,CATSSQAWEAFF
TRBJ1-4,TRBV12-3/TRBV12-4,TRBD1,many,TGTGCCAGCAGGGGACAGGTTAATGAAAAACTGTTTTTT,CASRGQVNEKLFF
TRBJ2-1,TRBV18,TRBD2,.,TGTGCCAGCTCACCACCGGGACTAGCGGAGAACAATGAGCAGTTCTTC,CASSPPGLAENNEQFF
TRBJ2-3,TRBV24-1,.,many,TGTGCCACCAGTGATTCCGGGACCCCTACAGATACGCAGTATTTT,CATSDSGTPTDTQYF
TRBJ2-3,TRBV11-2,TRBD2,few,TGTGCCAGCAGCCCCTTAGGACTAGCGGGACGAGATACGCAGTATTTT,CASSPLGLAGRDTQYF
TRBJ2-3,TRBV18,TRBD1,few,TGTGCCAGCTCGACAGGGGACACAGATACGCAGTATTTT,CASSTGDTDTQYF
TRBJ2-1,TRBV11-2,TRBD1,.,TGTGCCAGCAGCTTTGGCCCCCAGGGACAGGGTTGGGACAATGAGCAGTTCTTC,CASSFGPQGQGWDNEQFF
TRBJ2-1,TRBV5-1,TRBD1,.,TGCGCCAGCAGCTCGACTTCCGGGACAGGGTGGAATGAGCAGTTCTTC,CASSSTSGTGWNEQFF
TRBJ2-5,TRBV25-1,.,.,TGTGCCAGCAGTACGTCCGGAAACGGGCGGACCCAGTACTTC,CASSTSGNGRTQYF
TRBJ1-1,TRBV20-1,TRBD1,few,TGCAGTGCTAGCTTACTACAGGGGGCGCACACTGAAGCTTTCTTT,CSASLLQGAHTEAFF